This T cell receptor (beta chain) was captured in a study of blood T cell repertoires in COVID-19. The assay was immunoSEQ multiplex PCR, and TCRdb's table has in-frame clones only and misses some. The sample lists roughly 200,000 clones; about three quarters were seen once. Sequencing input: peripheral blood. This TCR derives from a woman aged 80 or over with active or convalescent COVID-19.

The CDR3 is CATSETDRAQHF. In DNA, the CDR3 is TGTGCCACCAGTGAGACCGACAGGGCCCAGCATTTT. The chain links TRBV24-1 to TRBJ1-5, with 7 nucleotides matching TRBD1. This CDR3 comprises 12 residues. In germline, CDR1 is KGHDR, CDR2 SFDVKD. Trimming at V came to 4 bases and at J to 11 bases, leaving 4 bases not matched to a gene.